Here is one T cell receptor beta chain with its context. The data were taken from a study of blood T cell repertoires in COVID-19. Whole-study context: T cells, B-cell-depleted T cells, or PBMCs provided the cDNA or gDNA that served as material.

J lost 1 base, V lost 6 bases, and 8 bases had no gene match. This CDR3 contains 15 residues. Germline V gene sequence: CDR1 MNHEY, CDR2 SVGAGI. TCRdb keeps only in-frame clones here, not all; method: immunoSEQ multiplex PCR. The table lists around 300,000 clones, nearly 90% of them singletons. This receptor was taken from a woman aged 40 to 55 with COVID-19, enrolled during active disease. V is TRBV6-5 and J is TRBJ2-5; 7 bases fit TRBD1. The material sequenced was peripheral blood. The CDR3 nucleotides are TGTGCCAGCAGGAACCAGGGGGAAGTCCAAGAGACCCAGTACTTC. This sequence encodes CASRNQGEVQETQYF.